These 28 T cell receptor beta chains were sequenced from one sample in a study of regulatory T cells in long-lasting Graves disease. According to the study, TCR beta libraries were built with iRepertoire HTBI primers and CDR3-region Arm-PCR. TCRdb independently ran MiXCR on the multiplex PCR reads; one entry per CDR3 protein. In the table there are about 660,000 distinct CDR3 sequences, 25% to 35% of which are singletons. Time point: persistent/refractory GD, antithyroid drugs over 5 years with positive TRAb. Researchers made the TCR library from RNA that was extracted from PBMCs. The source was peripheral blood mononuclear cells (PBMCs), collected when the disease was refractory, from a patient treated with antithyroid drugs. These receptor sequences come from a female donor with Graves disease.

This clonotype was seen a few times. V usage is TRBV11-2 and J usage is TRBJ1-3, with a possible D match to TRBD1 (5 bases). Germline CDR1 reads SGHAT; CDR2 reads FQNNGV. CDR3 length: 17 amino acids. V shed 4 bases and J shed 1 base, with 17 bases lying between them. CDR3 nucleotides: TGTGCCAGCAGCTCACCCCCCGATAAGGGGTCTGGAAACACCATATATTTT. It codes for CASSSPPDKGSGNTIYF.

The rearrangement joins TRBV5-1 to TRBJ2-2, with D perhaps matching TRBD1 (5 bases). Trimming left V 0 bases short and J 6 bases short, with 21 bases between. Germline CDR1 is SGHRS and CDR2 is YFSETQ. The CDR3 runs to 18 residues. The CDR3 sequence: CASSLGEAWGIFAGELFF. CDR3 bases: TGCGCCAGCAGCTTGGGAGAGGCTTGGGGCATATTCGCCGGGGAGCTGTTTTTT.

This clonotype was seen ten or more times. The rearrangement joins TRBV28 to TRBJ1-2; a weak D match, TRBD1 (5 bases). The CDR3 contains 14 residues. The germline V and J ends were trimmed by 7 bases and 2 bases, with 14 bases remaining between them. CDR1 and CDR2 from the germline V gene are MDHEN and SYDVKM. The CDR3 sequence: CASISAAGNYGYTF. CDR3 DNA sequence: TGTGCCAGCATCTCCGCTGCAGGGAACTATGGCTACACCTTC.

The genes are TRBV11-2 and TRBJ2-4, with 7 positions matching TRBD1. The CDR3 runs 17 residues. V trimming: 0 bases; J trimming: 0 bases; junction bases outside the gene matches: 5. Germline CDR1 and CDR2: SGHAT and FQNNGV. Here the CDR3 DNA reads TGTGCCAGCAGCTTAGATGGGACAGCACTAGCCAAAAACATTCAGTACTTC. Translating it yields CASSLDGTALAKNIQYF.

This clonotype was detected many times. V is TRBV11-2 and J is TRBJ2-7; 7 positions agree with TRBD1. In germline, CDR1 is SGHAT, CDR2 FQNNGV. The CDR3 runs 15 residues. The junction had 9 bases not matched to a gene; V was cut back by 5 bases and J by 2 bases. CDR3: CASSPEGQPTYEQYF. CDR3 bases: TGTGCCAGCAGCCCAGAGGGACAGCCGACCTACGAGCAGTACTTC.

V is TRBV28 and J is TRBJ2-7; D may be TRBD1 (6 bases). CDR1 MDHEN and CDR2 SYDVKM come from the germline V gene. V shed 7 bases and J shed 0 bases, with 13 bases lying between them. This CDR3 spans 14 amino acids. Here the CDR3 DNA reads TGTGCCAGCACCCAAGGGGGTATCTCCTACGAGCAGTACTTC. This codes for CASTQGGISYEQYF.

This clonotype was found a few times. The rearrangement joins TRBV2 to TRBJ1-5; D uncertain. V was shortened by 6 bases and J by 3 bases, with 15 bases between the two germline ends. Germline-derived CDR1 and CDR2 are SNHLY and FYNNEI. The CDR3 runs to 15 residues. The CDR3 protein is CASRGPEGINQPQHF. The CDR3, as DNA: TGTGCCAGCAGGGGTCCCGAAGGAATCAATCAGCCCCAGCATTTT.

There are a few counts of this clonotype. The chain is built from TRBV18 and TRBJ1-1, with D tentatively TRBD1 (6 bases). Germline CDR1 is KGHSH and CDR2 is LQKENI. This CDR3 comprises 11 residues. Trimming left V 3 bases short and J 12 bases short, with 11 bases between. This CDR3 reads CASSPDSYPFF. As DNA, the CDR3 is TGTGCCAGCTCACCGGACAGTTATCCTTTCTTT.

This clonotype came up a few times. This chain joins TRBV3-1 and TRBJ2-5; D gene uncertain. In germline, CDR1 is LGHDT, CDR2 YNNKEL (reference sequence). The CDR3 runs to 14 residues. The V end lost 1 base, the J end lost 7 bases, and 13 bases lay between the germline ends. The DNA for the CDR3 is TGTGCCAGCAGCCAAGTCAGCGAATCCTGGACCCAGTACTTC. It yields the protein CASSQVSESWTQYF.

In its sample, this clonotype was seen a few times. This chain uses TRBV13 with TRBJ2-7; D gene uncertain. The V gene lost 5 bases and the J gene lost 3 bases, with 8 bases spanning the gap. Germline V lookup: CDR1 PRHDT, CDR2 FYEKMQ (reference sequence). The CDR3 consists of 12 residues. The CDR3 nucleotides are TGTGCCAGCAGCCGAGAGAACTACGAGCAGTACTTC. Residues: CASSRENYEQYF.

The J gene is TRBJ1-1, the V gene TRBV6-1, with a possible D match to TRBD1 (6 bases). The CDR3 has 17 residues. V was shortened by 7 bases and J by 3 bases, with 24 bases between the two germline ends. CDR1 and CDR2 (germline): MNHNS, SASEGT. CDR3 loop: CASILTAHRALDTEAFF. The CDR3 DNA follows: TGTGCCAGCATTCTGACGGCCCACAGGGCCCTGGACACTGAAGCTTTCTTT.

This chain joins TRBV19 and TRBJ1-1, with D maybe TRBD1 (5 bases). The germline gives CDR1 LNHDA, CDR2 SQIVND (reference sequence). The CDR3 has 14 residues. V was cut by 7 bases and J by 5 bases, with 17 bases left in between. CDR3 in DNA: TGTGCCAGTACCTACAACGGGGCGCAGACTGAAGCTTTCTTT. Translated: CASTYNGAQTEAFF.

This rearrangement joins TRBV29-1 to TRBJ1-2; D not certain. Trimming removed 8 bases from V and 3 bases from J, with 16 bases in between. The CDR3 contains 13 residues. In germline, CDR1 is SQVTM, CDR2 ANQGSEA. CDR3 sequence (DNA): TGCAGCTTCCGGACCGATCTGGACTATGGCTACACCTTC. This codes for CSFRTDLDYGYTF.

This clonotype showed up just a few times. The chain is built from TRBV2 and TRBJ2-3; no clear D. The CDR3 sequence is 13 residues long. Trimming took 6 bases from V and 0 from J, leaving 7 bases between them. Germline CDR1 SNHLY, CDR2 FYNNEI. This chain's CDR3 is CASRQRSTDTQYF. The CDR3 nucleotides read TGTGCCAGCAGGCAGAGGAGCACAGATACGCAGTATTTT.

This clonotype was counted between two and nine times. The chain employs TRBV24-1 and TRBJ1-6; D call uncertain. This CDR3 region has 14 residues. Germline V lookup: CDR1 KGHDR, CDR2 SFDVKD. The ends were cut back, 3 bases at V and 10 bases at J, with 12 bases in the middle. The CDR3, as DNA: TGTGCCACCAGTGATACCCCGCCCCCGTCACCCCTCCACTTT. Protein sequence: CATSDTPPPSPLHF.

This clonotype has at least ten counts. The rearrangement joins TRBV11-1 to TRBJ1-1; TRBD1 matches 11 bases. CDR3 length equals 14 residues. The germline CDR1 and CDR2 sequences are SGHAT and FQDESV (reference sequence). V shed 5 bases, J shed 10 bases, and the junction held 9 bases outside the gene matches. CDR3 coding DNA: TGTGCCAGCAGCACACGGGACAGGGGGAGTTCAGCTTTCTTT. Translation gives CASSTRDRGSSAFF.

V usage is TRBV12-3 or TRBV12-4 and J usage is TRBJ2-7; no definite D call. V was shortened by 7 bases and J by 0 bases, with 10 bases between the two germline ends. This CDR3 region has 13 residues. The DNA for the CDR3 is TGTGCCAGCACTCGAGGTTTCTCCTACGAGCAGTACTTC. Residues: CASTRGFSYEQYF.

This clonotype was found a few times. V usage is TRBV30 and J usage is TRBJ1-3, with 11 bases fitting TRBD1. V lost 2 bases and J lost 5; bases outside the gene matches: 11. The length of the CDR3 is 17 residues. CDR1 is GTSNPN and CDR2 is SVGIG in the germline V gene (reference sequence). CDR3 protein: CAWSTKKGQGARNTIYF. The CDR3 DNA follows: TGTGCCTGGAGTACCAAAAAAGGACAGGGGGCTCGAAACACCATATATTTT.

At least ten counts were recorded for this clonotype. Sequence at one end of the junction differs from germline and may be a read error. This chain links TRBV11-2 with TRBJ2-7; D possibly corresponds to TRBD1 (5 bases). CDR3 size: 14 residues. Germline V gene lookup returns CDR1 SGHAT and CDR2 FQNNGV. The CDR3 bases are TGTGCCAGCAGTTTAGCTACAGGTTCCTACGAGCAGTACTTC. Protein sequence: CASSLATGSYEQYF.

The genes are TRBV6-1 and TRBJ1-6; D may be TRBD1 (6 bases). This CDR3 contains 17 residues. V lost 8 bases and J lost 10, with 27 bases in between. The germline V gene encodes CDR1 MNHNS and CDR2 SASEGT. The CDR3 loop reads CASGYASTDSRISPLHF. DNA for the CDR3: TGTGCCAGCGGTTACGCATCAACGGACAGTCGGATATCACCCCTCCACTTT.

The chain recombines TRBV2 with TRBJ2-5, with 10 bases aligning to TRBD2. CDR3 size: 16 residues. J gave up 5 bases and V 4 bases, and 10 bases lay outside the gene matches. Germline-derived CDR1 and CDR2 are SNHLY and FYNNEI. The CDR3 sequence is CASSVAASGSRETQYF. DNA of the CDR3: TGTGCCAGCAGTGTGGCGGCTAGCGGGAGCCGTGAGACCCAGTACTTC.

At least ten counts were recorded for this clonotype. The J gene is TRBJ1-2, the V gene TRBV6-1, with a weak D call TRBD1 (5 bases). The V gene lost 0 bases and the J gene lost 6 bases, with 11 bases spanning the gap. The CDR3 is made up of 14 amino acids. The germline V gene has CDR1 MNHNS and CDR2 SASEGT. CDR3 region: CASSEAIQGDGYTF. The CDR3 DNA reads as TGTGCCAGCAGTGAAGCGATCCAGGGAGATGGCTACACCTTC.

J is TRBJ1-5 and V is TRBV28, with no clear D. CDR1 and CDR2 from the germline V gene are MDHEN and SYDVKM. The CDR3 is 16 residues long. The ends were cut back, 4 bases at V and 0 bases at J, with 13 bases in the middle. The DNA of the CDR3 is TGTGCCAGCAGTTCAGCCGCCTATCATAGCAATCAGCCCCAGCATTTT. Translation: CASSSAAYHSNQPQHF.

CDR3 in amino acids: CASSQVEGANSPLHF. CDR3 DNA: TGTGCCAGCAGCCAAGTGGAGGGTGCTAATTCACCCCTCCACTTT. The chain is built from TRBV3-1 and TRBJ1-6; D remains ambiguous. The ends were cut back, 1 base at V and 6 bases at J, with 10 bases in the middle. The germline gives CDR1 LGHDT, CDR2 YNNKEL (reference sequence). The CDR3 totals 15 residues.

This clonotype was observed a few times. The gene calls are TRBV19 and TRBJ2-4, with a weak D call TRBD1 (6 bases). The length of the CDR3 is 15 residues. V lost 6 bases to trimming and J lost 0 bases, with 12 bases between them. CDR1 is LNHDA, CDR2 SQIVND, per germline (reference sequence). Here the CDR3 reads CASSQGTLAKNIQYF. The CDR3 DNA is TGTGCCAGTAGCCAGGGGACGCTAGCCAAAAACATTCAGTACTTC.

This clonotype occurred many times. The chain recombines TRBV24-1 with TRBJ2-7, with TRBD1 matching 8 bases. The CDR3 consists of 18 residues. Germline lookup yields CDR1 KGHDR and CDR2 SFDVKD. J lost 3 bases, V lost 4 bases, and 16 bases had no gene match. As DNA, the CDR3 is TGTGCCACCAGTGAATCGGGTCCTGACAGGGGACTCCACTACGAGCAGTACTTC. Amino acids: CATSESGPDRGLHYEQYF.

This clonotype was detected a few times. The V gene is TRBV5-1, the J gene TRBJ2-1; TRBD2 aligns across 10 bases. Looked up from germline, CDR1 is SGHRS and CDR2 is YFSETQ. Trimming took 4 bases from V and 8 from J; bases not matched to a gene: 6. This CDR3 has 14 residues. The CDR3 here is CASSPASGSYEQFF. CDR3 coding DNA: TGCGCCAGCAGCCCCGCTAGCGGGAGCTATGAGCAGTTCTTC.

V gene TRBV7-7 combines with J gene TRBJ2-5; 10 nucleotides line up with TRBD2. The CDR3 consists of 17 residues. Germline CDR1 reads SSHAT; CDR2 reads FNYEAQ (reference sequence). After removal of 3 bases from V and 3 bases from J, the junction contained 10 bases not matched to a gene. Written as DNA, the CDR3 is TGTGCCAGCAGCTTTTCCGTAAGCGGGAGGGCCGAAGAGACCCAGTACTTC. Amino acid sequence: CASSFSVSGRAEETQYF.